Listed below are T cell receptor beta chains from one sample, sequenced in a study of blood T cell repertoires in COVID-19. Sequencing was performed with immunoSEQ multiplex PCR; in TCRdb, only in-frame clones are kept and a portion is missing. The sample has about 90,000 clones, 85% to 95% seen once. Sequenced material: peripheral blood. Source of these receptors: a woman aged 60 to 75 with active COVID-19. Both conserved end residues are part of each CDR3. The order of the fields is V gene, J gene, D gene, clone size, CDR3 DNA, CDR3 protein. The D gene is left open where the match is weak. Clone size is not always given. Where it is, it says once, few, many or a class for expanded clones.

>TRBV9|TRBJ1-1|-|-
TGTGCCAGCAGCTTATTGGCCGGGACTGTGAACACTGAAGCTTTCTTT
CASSLLAGTVNTEAFF
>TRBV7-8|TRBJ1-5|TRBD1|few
TGTGCCAGCAGCTTAACACCAGGGGGCGTAAGGCAGCCCCAGCATTTT
CASSLTPGGVRQPQHF
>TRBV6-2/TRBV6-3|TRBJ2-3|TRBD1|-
TGTGCCAGCAGTTACGCTGACAGGGGAGGCACAGATACGCAGTATTTT
CASSYADRGGTDTQYF
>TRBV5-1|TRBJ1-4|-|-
TGCGCCAGCAGCTTGGGAGGGGGAAATGAAAAACTGTTTTTT
CASSLGGGNEKLFF
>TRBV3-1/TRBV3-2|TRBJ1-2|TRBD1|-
TGTGCCAGCAGCCAGCGCCGGGACAGGGTGAGAGGCTACACCTTC
CASSQRRDRVRGYTF
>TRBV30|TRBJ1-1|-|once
TGTGCCTGGAGTCTTAGCGGAACTGAAGCTTTCTTT
CAWSLSGTEAFF
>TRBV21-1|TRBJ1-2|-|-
TGTGCCAGCAGCAAAGCGCCCAGGCCCTATGGCTACACCTTC
CASSKAPRPYGYTF
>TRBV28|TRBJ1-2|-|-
TGTGCCACGGGATCGGATGGCTACACCTTC
CATGSDGYTF
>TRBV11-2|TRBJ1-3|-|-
TGTGCCAGCAGCTTAGCTGGAGGCAACACCATATATTTT
CASSLAGGNTIYF
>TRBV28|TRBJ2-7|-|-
TGTGCCAGCCTGGGGACTTTCGAGCAGTACTTC
CASLGTFEQYF
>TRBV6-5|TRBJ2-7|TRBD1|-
TGTGCCAGCAGACCCGGACAGGGGAGGTACGAGCAGTACTTC
CASRPGQGRYEQYF
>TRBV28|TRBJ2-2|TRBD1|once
TGTGCCAGCGGCGTTGGGGACAGGGGAAAGGGGGAGCTGTTTTTT
CASGVGDRGKGELFF
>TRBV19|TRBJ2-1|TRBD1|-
TGTGCCAGTAGTACCTTCCATGGACAGGCGACCGGAAATGAGCAGTTCTTC
CASSTFHGQATGNEQFF
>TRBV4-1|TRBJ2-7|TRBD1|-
TGCGCCAGCAGCCAACAGACAGGGTCCTACGAGCAGTACTTC
CASSQQTGSYEQYF
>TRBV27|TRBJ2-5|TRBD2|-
TGTGCCAGCAGTTCACGGGGGGGACTCCAAGAGACCCAGTACTTC
CASSSRGGLQETQYF
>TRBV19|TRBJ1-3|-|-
TGTGCCAGTAGTATTCATGGAGCCGGAAACACCATATATTTT
CASSIHGAGNTIYF
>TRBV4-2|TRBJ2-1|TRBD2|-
TGTGCCAGCAGCCAAGATTTACTAGCGGGAAGGAATGAGCAGTTCTTC
CASSQDLLAGRNEQFF
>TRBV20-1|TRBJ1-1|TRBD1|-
TGCAGTGCTAGTAGGGACAGGGTAGAAGCTTTCTTT
CSASRDRVEAFF
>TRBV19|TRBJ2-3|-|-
TGTGCCAGTAGGAGTTCGAGGACAGATACGCAGTATTTT
CASRSSRTDTQYF
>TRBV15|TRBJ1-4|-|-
TGTGCCACCAGCACAGGGGATACTAATGAAAAACTGTTTTTT
CATSTGDTNEKLFF